The T cell receptor (beta chain) under discussion was sequenced for a study of breast tumors, draining lymph nodes, adjacent tissues (dated by TCRdb to the mid-2010s). Regarding the study in general: The study compared TCR beta repertoires across tumor, adjacent nontumor tissue and axillary lymph nodes from breast cancer patients. The study was designed to assess the relationships and possible T-cell exchange between tumor, surrounding tissue and draining lymph node repertoires in human breast cancer. Results the study describes overall, beyond this receptor: Tumor T-cell repertoires showed less diversity than lymph node repertoires and more diversity than nontumor tissue repertoires, and tumor T-cell repertoires showed preferential V and J gene usage. A scenario in which most tumor T cells derive from the lymph node and then expand within tumor tissue was judged to be consistent with the data. Rather than being directly demonstrated, the conclusion that tumor T cells originate in lymph nodes was presented as consistent with a hypothesis. Tumor and nontumor tissue repertoires were significantly more similar in luminal-like than in basal-like breast cancer.

Trimming at the junction amounts to 5 bases on V and 7 bases on J, and the germline ends lie 21 bases apart. The germline V gene (reference sequence) yields DFQATT for CDR1 and SNEGSKA for CDR2. Measured from the cysteine to the phenylalanine, the CDR3 is 14 residues long. Just CDR3 DNA is preserved here, 42 bases in frame from base 1. The axillary draining lymph nodes of breast cancer patients were the source of the lymph node samples. This clonotype was counted at least ten times. No antigen is known for it. No quality values exist for individual bases; no much larger clone is one base distant. The instrument given in TCRdb is Illumina HiSeq 2000. TCR beta chain libraries were generated through multiplex PCR amplification. High-throughput sequencing was used to analyze the amplified TCR beta chain products. TCRdb's own reprocessing of the public reads used fastp at Q25 and MiXCR and kept productive beta chains. Each CDR3 protein gets just one entry, which takes the most common genes and DNA from the rows behind it. The sample records some 100,000 distinct CDR3 sequences, 21% of which are singletons. Of the sample, over 1% falls within the top ten clones.

The receptor chain draws on TRBV20-1 and TRBJ2-7, with TRBD2 tentatively as D gene (6 bases match). This receptor was taken from a female donor with breast cancer. Some clones in this sample may be carry-over from other donors' samples. Input material: axillary lymph node tissue. The nucleotide sequence reads as follows: TGCAGTGCTCGAGCCACTCTGGAGGGAGTGGAGCAGTACTTC. Its protein product is CSARATLEGVEQYF.